These T cell receptor beta chains were read from a single sample in a study of blood T cell repertoires in COVID-19. Produced via immunoSEQ multiplex PCR; TCRdb's table is partial and in-frame only. The repertoire has under 200,000 clones, less than 85% of them found once; the top ten carry approximately 7.7%. The source material was peripheral blood. All receptors derive from a woman between 55 and 75 years old with COVID-19, enrolled during active disease. The CDR3 runs from the conserved cysteine through the conserved F or W. A D gene is named only where the DNA matches it firmly. Clone size appears in some rows only: once, few, many, or a class for an expanded clone.

cdr3_nt	cdr3_aa	v_call	d_call	clone_size	j_call
TGTGCCATCAGTGATTCGAAGGGGGAGACCCAGTACTTC	CAISDSKGETQYF	TRBV10-3	-	once	TRBJ2-5
TGTGCCAGCAGTTATCGGACTAGACAAGAGACCCAGTACTTC	CASSYRTRQETQYF	TRBV6-5	TRBD2	-	TRBJ2-5
TGCGCCAGCAGTGAGTCCGGACAGGCCGGGTTAGAGGGGACGCAGTATTTT	CASSESGQAGLEGTQYF	TRBV10-1	TRBD1	-	TRBJ2-3
TGTGCCACCAGCAGAGATCCGGGAGGGGGGAACAATGAGCAGTTCTTC	CATSRDPGGGNNEQFF	TRBV15	TRBD2	-	TRBJ2-1
TGTGCCAGCAGATACTCCCACGCGGCGGGGGAAAAAGAGACCCAGTACTTC	CASRYSHAAGEKETQYF	TRBV5-6	TRBD2	-	TRBJ2-5
TGTGCCAGCAGTGAAGTAGGAGGGGGCGGTGGCTATGGCTACACCTTC	CASSEVGGGGGYGYTF	TRBV6-1	TRBD1	-	TRBJ1-2
TGTGCCATTGGACTAGCGCTAAATACGCAGTATTTT	CAIGLALNTQYF	TRBV10-3	TRBD2	-	TRBJ2-3
TGTGCCAGCAGGTCGGAGGATAGGGAACGGCAGTGGTATTTT	CASRSEDRERQWYF	TRBV5-4	-	-	TRBJ2-3
TGTGCCAGCAGCCAAGACAGGGGATACGTCGGAAAACTGTTTTTT	CASSQDRGYVGKLFF	TRBV3-1/TRBV3-2	-	-	TRBJ1-4
TGTGCCAGCAGTTCTGACAGGGGGCGAAGAATGAATGAGCAGTTCTTC	CASSSDRGRRMNEQFF	TRBV6-5	TRBD1	many	TRBJ2-1
TGTGCCAGCAGCCAGGAGACTAGCGGGATTGGAGGAGGGACCCAGTACTTC	CASSQETSGIGGGTQYF	TRBV5-4	TRBD2	-	TRBJ2-5
TGTGCCAGCAGCCAAAACCCCCTCGGACCTAGCGGCGAGCAGTACTTC	CASSQNPLGPSGEQYF	TRBV6-2/TRBV6-3	TRBD2	-	TRBJ2-7
TGCGCCAGCAGCGCAAAACATCGCTCTGGGGCCAACGTCCTGACTTTC	CASSAKHRSGANVLTF	TRBV5-1	-	-	TRBJ2-6
TGTGCCACCTTAGCGGGGGACGGAGAGACCCAGTACTTC	CATLAGDGETQYF	TRBV10-3	TRBD2	-	TRBJ2-5
TGTGCCAGCAGCCTCTCTCCCCCGAGGACAGGGAAAATACAGCCCCAGCATTTT	CASSLSPPRTGKIQPQHF	TRBV21-1	-	-	TRBJ1-5
TGTGCCAGCATAAACAGGGCTTGGGGCGCTGGAAACACCATATATTTT	CASINRAWGAGNTIYF	TRBV6-6	-	once	TRBJ1-3
TGTGCCTGGAGGCTCCCGTGGGACCCACAGGGGGAGCAGTACTTC	CAWRLPWDPQGEQYF	TRBV30	TRBD1	-	TRBJ2-7
TGTGCCAGCAGCAAAACCACGGGTCCTACGCAGTATTTT	CASSKTTGPTQYF	TRBV28	-	-	TRBJ2-3
TGTGCCAGTAGTATAGGTAGGGGGCGCTTTGAGCAGTTCTTC	CASSIGRGRFEQFF	TRBV19	TRBD1	-	TRBJ2-1
TGTGCCAGCAACCCGGGACAGAATCTCTACGAGCAGTACTTC	CASNPGQNLYEQYF	TRBV6-5	TRBD1	-	TRBJ2-7
TGTGCCAGCAGTTCTTTCGATACGCAGTATTTT	CASSSFDTQYF	TRBV27	-	few	TRBJ2-3
TGTGCCAGCAATGGGGACAGGGGGCCTTCTAACTATGGCTACACCTTC	CASNGDRGPSNYGYTF	TRBV28	TRBD1	few	TRBJ1-2
TGTGCCAGCTCACCCCTTGATAGCCATGAGCAGTTCTTC	CASSPLDSHEQFF	TRBV18	-	-	TRBJ2-1
TGCGCCAGCAGCTTGAATTCAAATGAAGCTTTCTTT	CASSLNSNEAFF	TRBV5-1	-	once	TRBJ1-1